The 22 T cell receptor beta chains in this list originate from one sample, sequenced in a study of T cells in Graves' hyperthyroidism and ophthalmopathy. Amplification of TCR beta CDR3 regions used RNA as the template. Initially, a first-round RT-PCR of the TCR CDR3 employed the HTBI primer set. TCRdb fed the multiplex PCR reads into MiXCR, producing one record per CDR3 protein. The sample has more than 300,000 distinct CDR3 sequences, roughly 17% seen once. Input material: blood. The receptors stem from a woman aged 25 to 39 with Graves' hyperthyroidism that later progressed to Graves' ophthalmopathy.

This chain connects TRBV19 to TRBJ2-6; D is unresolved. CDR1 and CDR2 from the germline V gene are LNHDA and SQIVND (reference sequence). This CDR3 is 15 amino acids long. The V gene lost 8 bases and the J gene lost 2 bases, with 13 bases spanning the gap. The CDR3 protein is CASSYYLTGANVLTF. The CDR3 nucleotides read TGTGCCAGTTCCTATTATTTGACTGGGGCCAACGTCCTGACTTTC.

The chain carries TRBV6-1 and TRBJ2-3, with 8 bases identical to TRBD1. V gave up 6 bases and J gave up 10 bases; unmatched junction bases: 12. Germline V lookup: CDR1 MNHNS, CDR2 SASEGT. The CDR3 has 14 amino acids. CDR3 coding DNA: TGTGCCAGCAGGCCGGGACAGGCCAAAAATTCGCAGTATTTT. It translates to CASRPGQAKNSQYF.

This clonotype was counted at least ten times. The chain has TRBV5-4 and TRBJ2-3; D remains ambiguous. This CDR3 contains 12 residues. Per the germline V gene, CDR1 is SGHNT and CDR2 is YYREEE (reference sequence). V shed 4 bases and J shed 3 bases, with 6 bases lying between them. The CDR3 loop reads CASSQITDTQYF. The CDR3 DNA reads TGTGCCAGCAGCCAAATAACAGATACGCAGTATTTT.

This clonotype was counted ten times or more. The DNA for the CDR3 is TGTGCCAGCAGCTACGACACAGATACGCAGTATTTT. Translation gives CASSYDTDTQYF. The chain couples TRBV11-2 to TRBJ2-3; D unresolved. Germline V lookup: CDR1 SGHAT, CDR2 FQNNGV. The V end lost 4 bases, the J end lost 2 bases, and 4 bases lay between the germline ends. The CDR3 sequence is 12 residues long.

The CDR3 sequence is CASGAVASGSQGETQYF. In DNA, the CDR3 is TGTGCCAGCGGAGCAGTGGCTAGCGGGAGCCAGGGGGAGACCCAGTACTTC. The chain recombines TRBV2 with TRBJ2-5; 10 nucleotides match TRBD2. J lost 5 bases, V lost 8 bases, and 17 bases had no gene match. Germline-derived CDR1 and CDR2 are SNHLY and FYNNEI. The CDR3 has 17 residues.

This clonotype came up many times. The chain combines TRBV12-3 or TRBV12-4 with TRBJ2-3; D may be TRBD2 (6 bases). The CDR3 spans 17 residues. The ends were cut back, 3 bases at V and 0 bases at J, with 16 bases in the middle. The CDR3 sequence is CASSFFRRDSSTDTQYF. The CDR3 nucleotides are TGTGCCAGCAGTTTCTTTCGGAGGGATTCTAGCACAGATACGCAGTATTTT.

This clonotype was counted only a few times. The CDR3 here is CASSLGPSGTYYEQYF. The DNA for the CDR3 is TGTGCCAGCAGCTTAGGTCCTAGCGGGACGTACTACGAGCAGTACTTC. This sequence joins TRBV7-6 and TRBJ2-7; 9 positions match TRBD2. This CDR3 has 16 amino acids. The germline V gene encodes CDR1 SGHVS and CDR2 FNYEAQ. Trimming cost V 1 base and J 3 bases; bases outside gene matches: 7.

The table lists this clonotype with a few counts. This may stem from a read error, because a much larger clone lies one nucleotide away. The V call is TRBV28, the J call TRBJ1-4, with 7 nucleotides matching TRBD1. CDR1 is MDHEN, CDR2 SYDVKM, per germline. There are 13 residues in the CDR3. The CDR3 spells CAGSLNRGEKLFF. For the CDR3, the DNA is TGTGCCGGCAGTTTAAACAGGGGTGAAAAACTGTTTTTT.

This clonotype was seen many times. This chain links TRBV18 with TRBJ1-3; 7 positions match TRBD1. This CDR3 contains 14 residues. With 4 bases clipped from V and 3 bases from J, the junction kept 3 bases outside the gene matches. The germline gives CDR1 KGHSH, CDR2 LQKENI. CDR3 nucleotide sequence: TGTGCCAGCTCACTAGGGGACAGTGGAAACACCATATATTTT. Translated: CASSLGDSGNTIYF.

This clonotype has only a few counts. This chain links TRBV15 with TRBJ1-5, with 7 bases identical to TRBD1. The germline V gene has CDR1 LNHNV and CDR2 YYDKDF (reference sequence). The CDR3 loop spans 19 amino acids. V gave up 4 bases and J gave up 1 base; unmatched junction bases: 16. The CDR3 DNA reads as TGTGCCACCAGCACCACGAAACGAAGGGGGCAGGGAAGCAATCAGCCCCAGCATTTT. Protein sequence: CATSTTKRRGQGSNQPQHF.

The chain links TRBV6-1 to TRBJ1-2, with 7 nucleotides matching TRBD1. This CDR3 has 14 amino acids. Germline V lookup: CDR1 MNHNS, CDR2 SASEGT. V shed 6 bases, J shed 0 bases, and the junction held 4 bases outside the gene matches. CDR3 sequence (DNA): TGTGCCAGCAGGAGACAGGGTTCTAACTATGGCTACACCTTC. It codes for CASRRQGSNYGYTF.

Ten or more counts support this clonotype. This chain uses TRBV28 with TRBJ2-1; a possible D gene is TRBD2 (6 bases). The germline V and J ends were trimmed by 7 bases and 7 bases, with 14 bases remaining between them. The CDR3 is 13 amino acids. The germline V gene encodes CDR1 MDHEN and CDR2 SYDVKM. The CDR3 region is CASTLMGGNEQFF. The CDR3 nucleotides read TGTGCCAGCACTCTGATGGGGGGTAATGAGCAGTTCTTC. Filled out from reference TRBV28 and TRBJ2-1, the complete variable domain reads DVKVTQSSRYLVKRTGEKVFLECVQDMDHENMFWYRQDPGLGLRLIYFSYDVKMKEKGDIPEGYSVSREKKERFSLILESASTNQTSMYLCASTLMGGNEQFFGPGTRLTVL.

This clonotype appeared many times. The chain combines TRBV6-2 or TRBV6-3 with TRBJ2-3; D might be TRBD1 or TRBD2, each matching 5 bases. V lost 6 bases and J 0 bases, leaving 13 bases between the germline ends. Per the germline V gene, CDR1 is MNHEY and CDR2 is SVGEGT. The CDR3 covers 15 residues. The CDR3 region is CASRETGQSTDTQYF. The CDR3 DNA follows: TGTGCCAGCAGAGAAACGGGGCAAAGCACAGATACGCAGTATTTT.

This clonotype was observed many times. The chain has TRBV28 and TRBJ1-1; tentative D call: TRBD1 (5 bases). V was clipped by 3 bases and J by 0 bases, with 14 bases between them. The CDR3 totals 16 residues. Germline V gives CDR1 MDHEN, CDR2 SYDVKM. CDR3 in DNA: TGTGCCAGCAGTTTTGACAGTGGAGGAATGAACACTGAAGCTTTCTTT. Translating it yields CASSFDSGGMNTEAFF.

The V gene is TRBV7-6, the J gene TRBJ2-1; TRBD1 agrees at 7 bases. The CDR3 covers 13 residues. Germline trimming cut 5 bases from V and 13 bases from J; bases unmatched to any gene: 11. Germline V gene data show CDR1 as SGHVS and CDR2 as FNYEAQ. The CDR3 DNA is TGTGCCAGCAGCGGACCCATGGGGGACAGACAGTTCTTC. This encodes CASSGPMGDRQFF. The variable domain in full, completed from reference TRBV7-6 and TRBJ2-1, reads GAGVSQSPRYKVTKRGQDVALRCDPISGHVSLYWYRQALGQGPEFLTYFNYEAQQDKSGLPNDRFSAERPEGSISTLTIQRTEQRDSAMYRCASSGPMGDRQFFGPGTRLTVL.

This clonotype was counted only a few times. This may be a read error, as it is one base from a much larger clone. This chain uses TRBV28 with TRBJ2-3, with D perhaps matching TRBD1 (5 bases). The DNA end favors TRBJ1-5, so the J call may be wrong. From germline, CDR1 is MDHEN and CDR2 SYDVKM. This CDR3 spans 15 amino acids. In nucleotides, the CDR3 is TGTGCCAGCAGTTTAGCACCCGACAGCACAGATACGCAGCATTTT. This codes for CASSLAPDSTDTQHF.

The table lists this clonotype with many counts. In DNA, the CDR3 is TGTGCCAGCAGTTATGAGGGGGGCCCAGAGACCCAGTACTTC. Translation: CASSYEGGPETQYF. V is TRBV6-1 and J is TRBJ2-5, with D possibly being TRBD1 or TRBD2 (6 bases each). Between the trimmed V and J ends, which lost 5 bases and 4 bases, there was a span of 14 bases. This CDR3 is built from 14 residues. In germline, CDR1 is MNHNS, CDR2 SASEGT.

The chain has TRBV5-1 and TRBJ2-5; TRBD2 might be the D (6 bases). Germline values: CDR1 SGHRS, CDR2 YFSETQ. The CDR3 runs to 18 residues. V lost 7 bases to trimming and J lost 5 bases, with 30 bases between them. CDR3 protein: CASLSGLGGAETSETQYF. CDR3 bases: TGCGCCAGCCTCAGCGGGCTAGGAGGGGCGGAAACGAGTGAGACCCAGTACTTC.

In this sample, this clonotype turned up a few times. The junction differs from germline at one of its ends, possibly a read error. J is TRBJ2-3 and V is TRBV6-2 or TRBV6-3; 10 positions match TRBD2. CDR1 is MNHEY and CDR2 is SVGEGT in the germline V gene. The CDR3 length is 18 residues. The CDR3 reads CASSYPKSGRGGTDTQCF. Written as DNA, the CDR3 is TGTGCCAGCAGTTACCCAAAGAGCGGGAGGGGCGGAACAGATACGCAGTGTTTT.

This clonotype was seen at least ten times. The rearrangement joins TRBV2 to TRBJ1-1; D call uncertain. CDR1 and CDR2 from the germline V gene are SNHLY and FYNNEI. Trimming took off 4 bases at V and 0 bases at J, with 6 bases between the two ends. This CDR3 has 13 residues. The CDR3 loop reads CASSGEMNTEAFF. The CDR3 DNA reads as TGTGCCAGCAGTGGGGAGATGAACACTGAAGCTTTCTTT.

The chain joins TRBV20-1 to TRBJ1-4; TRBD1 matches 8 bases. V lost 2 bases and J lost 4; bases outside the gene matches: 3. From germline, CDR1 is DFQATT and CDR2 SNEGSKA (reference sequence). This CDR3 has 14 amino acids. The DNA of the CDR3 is TGCAGTGCTAGACAGGGGGCGCATAATGAAAAACTGTTTTTT. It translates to CSARQGAHNEKLFF.

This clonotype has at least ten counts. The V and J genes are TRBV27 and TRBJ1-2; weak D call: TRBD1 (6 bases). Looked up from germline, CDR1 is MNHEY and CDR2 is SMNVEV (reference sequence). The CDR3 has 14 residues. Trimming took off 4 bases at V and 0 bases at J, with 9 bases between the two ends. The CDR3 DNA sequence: TGTGCCAGCAGTTCGGACAGATCTAACTATGGCTACACCTTC. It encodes CASSSDRSNYGYTF.